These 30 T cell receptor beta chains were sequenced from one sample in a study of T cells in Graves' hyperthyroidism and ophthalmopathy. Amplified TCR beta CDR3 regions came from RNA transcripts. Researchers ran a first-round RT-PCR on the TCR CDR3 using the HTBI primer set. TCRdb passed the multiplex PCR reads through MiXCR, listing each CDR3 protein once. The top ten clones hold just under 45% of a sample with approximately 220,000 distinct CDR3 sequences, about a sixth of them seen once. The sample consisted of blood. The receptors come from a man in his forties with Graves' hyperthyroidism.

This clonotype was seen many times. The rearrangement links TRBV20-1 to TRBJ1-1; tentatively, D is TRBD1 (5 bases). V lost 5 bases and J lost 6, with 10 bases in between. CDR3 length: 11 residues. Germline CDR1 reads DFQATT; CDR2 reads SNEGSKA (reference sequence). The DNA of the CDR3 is TGCAGTGCTGGGGGAGGAGCTGAAGCTTTCTTT. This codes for CSAGGGAEAFF.

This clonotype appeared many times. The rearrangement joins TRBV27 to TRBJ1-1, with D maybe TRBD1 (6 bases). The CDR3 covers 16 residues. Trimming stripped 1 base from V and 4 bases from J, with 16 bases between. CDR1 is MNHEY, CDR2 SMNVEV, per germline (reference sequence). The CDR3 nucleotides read TGTGCCAGCAGTTTATTCGCAGGGGCCCCGAGCACTGAAGCTTTCTTT. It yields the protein CASSLFAGAPSTEAFF.

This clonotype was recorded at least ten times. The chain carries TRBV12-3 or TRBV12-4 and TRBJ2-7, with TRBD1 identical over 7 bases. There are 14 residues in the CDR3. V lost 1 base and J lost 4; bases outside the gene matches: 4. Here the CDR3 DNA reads TGTGCCAGCAGTTTAGACAGGGGATTATACGAGCAGTACTTC. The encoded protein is CASSLDRGLYEQYF.

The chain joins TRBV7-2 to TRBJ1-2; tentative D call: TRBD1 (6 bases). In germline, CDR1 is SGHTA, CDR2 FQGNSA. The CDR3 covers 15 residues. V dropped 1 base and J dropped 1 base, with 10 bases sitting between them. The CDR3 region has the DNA TGTGCCAGCAGCTTAGTAGGGGGAAATAACTATGGCTACACCTTC. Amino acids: CASSLVGGNNYGYTF.

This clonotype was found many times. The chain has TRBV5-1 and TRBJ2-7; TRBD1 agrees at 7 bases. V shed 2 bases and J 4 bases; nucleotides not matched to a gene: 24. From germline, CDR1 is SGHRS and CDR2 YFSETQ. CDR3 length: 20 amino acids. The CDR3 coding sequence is TGCGCCAGCAGCTTCACCTCACCTCGTTCAATTCGGGACAGCATATACGAGCAGTACTTC. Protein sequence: CASSFTSPRSIRDSIYEQYF.

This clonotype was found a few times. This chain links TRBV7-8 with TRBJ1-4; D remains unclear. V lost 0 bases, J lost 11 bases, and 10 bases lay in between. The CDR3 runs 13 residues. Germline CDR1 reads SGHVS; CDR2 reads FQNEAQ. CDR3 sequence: CASSLATNRKLFF. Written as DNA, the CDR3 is TGTGCCAGCAGCTTAGCCACAAATAGGAAACTGTTTTTT.

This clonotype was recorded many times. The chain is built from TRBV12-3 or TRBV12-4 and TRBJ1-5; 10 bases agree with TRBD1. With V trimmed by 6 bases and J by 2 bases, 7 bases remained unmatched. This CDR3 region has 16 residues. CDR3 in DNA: TGTGCCAGCAGCCCCGGGGGGACAGGGGGCAATCAGCCCCAGCATTTT. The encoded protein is CASSPGGTGGNQPQHF.

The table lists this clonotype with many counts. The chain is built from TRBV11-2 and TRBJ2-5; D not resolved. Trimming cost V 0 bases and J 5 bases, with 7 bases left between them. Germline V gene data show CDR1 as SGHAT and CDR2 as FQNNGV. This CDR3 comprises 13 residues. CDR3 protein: CASSLETLETQYF. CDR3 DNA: TGTGCCAGCAGCTTAGAAACTCTCGAGACCCAGTACTTC.

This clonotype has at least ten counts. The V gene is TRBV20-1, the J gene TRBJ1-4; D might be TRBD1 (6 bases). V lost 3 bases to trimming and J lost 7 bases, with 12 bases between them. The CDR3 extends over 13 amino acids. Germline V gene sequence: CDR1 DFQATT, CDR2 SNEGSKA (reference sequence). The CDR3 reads CSARKGGGEKLFF. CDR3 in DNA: TGCAGTGCTAGGAAGGGGGGCGGTGAAAAACTGTTTTTT.

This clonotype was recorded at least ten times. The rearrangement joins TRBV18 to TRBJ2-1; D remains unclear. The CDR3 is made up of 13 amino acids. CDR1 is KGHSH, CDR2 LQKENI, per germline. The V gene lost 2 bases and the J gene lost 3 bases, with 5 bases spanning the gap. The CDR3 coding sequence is TGTGCCAGCTCACCAATGGGCTACAATGAGCAGTTCTTC. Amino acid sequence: CASSPMGYNEQFF.

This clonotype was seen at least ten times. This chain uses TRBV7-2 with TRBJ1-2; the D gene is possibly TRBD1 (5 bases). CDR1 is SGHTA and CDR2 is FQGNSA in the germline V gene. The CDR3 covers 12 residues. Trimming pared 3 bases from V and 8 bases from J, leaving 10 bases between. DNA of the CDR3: TGTGCCAGCAGCTTTAGGGGAGGAGGCTACACCTTC. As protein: CASSFRGGGYTF.

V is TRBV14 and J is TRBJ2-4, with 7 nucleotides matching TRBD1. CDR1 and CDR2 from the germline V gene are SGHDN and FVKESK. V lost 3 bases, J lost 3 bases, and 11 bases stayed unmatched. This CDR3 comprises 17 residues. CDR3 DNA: TGTGCCAGCAGCCACACAAGAGACAGGGCGGGCAAAAACATTCAGTACTTC. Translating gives CASSHTRDRAGKNIQYF.

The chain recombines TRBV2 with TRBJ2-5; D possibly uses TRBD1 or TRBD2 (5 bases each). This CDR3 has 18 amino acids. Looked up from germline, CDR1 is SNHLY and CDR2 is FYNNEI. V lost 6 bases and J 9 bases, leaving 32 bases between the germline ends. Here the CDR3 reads CASSSSWAIGHLKAAQYF. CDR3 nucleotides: TGTGCCAGCAGCTCCTCTTGGGCTATCGGACACCTAAAAGCGGCCCAGTACTTC. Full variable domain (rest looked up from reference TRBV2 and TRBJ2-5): EPEVTQTPSHQVTQMGQEVILRCVPISNHLYFYWYRQILGQKVEFLVSFYNNEISEKSEIFDDQFSVERPDGSNFTLKIRSTKLEDSAMYFCASSSSWAIGHLKAAQYFGPGTRLLVL.

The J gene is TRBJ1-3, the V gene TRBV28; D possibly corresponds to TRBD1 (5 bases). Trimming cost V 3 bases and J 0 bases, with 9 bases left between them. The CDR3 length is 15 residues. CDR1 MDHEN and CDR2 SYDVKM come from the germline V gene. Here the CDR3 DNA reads TGTGCCAGCAGTTTCACAGGTCCCTCTGGAAACACCATATATTTT. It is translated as CASSFTGPSGNTIYF.

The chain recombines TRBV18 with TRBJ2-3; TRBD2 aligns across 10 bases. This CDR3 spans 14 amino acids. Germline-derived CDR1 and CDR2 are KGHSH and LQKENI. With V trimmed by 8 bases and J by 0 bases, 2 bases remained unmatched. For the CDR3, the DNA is TGTGCCAGCGCGACTAGCGGGAGCACAGATACGCAGTATTTT. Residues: CASATSGSTDTQYF.

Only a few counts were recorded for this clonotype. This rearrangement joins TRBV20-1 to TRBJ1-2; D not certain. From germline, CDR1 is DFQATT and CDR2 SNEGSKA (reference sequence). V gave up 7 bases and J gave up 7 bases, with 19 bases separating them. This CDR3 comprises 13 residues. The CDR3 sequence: CSVKWTAVGGYTF. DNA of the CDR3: TGCAGTGTAAAATGGACCGCGGTGGGTGGCTACACCTTC.

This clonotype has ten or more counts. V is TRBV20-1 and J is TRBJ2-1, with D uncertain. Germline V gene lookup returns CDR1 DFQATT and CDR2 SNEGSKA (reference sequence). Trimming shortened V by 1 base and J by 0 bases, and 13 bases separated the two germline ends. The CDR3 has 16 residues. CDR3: CSARVPGRSSYNEQFF. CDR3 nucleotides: TGCAGTGCTAGAGTCCCGGGCCGGAGCTCCTACAATGAGCAGTTCTTC.

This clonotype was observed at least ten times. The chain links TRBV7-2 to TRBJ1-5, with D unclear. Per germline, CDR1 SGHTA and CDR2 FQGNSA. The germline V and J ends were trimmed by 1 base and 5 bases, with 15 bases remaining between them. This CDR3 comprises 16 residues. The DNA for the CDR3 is TGTGCCAGCAGCTTAGTAGGAGGCGCGGCAGATCAGCCCCAGCATTTT. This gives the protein CASSLVGGAADQPQHF.

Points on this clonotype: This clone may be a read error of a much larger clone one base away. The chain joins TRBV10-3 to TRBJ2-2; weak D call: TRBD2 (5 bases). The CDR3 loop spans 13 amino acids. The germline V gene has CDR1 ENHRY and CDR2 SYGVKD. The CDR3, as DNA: TGTGCCATCAGCACTGGCAACACCGGGGAGCCGTTTTTT. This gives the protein CAISTGNTGEPFF.

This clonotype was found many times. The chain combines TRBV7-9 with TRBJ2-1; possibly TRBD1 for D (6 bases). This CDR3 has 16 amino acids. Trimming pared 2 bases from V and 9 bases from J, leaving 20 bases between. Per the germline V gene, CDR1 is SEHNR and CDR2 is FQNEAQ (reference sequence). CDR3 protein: CASSLTGRGSAVEQFF. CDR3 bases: TGTGCCAGCAGCTTAACGGGCAGGGGTTCAGCGGTTGAGCAGTTCTTC.

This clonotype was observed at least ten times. The CDR3 region has the DNA TGTGCCAGCTCACCCACGACAGGGAGCGATGGCTACACCTTC. This sequence encodes CASSPTTGSDGYTF. The chain recombines TRBV18 with TRBJ1-2; TRBD1 matches at 7 bases. J was trimmed by 6 bases and V by 3 bases; bases with no gene match: 7. CDR3 size: 14 residues. CDR1 and CDR2 (germline): KGHSH, LQKENI.

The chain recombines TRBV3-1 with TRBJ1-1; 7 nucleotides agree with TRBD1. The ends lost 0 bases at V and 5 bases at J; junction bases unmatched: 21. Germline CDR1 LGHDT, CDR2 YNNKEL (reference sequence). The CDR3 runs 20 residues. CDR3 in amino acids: CASSQDYRQGGLWGLTEAFF. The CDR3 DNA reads TGTGCCAGCAGCCAAGATTACCGTCAGGGGGGGCTTTGGGGTTTGACTGAAGCTTTCTTT.

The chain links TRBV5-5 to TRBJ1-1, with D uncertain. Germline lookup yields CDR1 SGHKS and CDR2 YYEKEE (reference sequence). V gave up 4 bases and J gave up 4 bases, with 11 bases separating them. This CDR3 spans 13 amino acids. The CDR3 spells CASSPRFITEAFF. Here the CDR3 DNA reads TGTGCCAGCAGCCCGAGATTCATCACTGAAGCTTTCTTT. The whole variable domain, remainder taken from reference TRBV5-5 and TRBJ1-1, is DAGVTQSPTHLIKTRGQQVTLRCSPISGHKSVSWYQQVLGQGPQFIFQYYEKEERGRGNFPDRFSARQFPNYSSELNVNALLLGDSALYLCASSPRFITEAFFGQGTRLTVV.

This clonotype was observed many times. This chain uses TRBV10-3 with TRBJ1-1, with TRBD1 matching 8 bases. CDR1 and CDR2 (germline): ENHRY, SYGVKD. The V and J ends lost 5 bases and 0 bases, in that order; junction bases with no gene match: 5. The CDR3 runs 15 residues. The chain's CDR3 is CAISTGGSMNTEAFF. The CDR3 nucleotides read TGTGCCATCAGTACAGGGGGGTCGATGAACACTGAAGCTTTCTTT.

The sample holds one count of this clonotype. The CDR3 is CSVVSSGSYEQYF. The CDR3 DNA follows: TGCAGCGTTGTTTCTAGCGGTTCCTACGAGCAGTACTTC. This chain connects TRBV29-1 to TRBJ2-7, with 7 bases identical to TRBD2. The CDR3 loop spans 13 amino acids. V dropped 4 bases and J dropped 1; count of bases not matched to a gene: 4. The V gene's germline CDR1 is SQVTM and CDR2 ANQGSEA.

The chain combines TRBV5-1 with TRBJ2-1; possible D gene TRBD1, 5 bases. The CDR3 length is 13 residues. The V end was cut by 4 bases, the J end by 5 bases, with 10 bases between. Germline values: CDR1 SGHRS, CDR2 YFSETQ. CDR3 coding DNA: TGCGCCAGCAGCCCCAGGACAAACAATGAGCAGTTCTTC. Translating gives CASSPRTNNEQFF.

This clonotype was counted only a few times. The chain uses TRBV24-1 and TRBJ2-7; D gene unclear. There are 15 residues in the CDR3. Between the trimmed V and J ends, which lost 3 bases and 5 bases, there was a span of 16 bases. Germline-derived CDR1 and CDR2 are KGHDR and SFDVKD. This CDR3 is CATSDPALSPHEQYF. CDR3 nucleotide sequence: TGTGCCACCAGTGATCCGGCCCTCAGTCCCCACGAGCAGTACTTC.

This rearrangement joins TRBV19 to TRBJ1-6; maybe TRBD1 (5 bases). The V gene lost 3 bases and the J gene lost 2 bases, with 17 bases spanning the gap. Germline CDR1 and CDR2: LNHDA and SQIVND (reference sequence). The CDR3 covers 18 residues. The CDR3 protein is CASSMYFYGGTYNSPLHF. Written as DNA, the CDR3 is TGTGCCAGTAGTATGTATTTCTACGGGGGAACCTATAATTCACCCCTCCACTTT.

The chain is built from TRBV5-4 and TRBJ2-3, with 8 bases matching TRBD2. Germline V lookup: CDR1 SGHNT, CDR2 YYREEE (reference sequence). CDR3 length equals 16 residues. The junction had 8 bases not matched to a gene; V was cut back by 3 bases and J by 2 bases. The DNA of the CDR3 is TGTGCCAGCAGCTCCTTGGCGGGGGGCCTCACAGATACGCAGTATTTT. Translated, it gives CASSSLAGGLTDTQYF. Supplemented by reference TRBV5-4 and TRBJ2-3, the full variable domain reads ETGVTQSPTHLIKTRGQQVTLRCSSQSGHNTVSWYQQALGQGPQFIFQYYREEENGRGNFPPRFSGLQFPNYSSELNVNALELDDSALYLCASSSLAGGLTDTQYFGPGTRLTVL.

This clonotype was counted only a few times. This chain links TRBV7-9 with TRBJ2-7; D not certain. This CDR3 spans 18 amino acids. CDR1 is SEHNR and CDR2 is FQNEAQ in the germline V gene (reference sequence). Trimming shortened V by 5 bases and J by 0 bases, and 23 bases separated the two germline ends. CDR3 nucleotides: TGTGCCAGCAGCCAAGATAAAATCCCAACAGCAAGCTCCTACGAGCAGTACTTC. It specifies CASSQDKIPTASSYEQYF.